This TCR beta chain was identified in a study of neoadjuvant anti-PD-1 for oral cavity cancer. Sequencing used immunoSEQ multiplex PCR; TCRdb keeps in-frame clones, though not all of them. The table lists fewer than 90,000 clones, roughly 80% of them singletons. Germline loops: CDR1 SNHLY, CDR2 FYNNEI. Trimming pared 11 bases from V and 4 bases from J, leaving 11 bases between. This CDR3 has 11 residues. Sequenced material: PBMCs, taken before nivolumab (anti-PD-1) treatment. The rearrangement uses TRBV2 and TRBJ1-2; no definite D call. This TCR was sampled from a person between 40 and 79 years old with oral cavity squamous cell carcinoma. The DNA of the CDR3 is TGTGCCTGGGGAGCGGTCTATGGCTACACCTTC. Its translation is CAWGAVYGYTF.